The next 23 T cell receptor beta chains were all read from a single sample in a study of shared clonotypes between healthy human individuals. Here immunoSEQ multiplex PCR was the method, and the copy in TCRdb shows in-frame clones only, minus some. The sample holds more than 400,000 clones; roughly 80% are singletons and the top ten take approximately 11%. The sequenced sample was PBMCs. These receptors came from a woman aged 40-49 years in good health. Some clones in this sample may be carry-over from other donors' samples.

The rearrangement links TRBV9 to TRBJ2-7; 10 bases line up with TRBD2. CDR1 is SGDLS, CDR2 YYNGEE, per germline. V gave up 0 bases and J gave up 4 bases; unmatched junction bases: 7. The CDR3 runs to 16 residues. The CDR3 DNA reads TGTGCCAGCAGCGTAGGCCTAGCGGGAGTCCCGTACGAGCAGTACTTC. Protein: CASSVGLAGVPYEQYF.

DNA of the CDR3: TGTGCCAGCAGTGAATCGGCCCGACAGGAAAAACTGTTTTTT. Translation: CASSESARQEKLFF. The chain combines TRBV6-1 with TRBJ1-4, with D possibly matching TRBD1 (5 bases). Trimming took off 2 bases at V and 8 bases at J, with 12 bases between the two ends. The CDR3 contains 14 residues. Germline V gene data show CDR1 as MNHNS and CDR2 as SASEGT.

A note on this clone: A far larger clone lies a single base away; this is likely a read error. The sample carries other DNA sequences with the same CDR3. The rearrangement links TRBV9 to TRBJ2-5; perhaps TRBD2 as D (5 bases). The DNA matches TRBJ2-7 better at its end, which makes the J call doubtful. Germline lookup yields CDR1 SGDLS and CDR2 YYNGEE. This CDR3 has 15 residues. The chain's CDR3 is CASSVGVGSSYEQYF. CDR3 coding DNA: TGTGCCAGTAGCGTAGGCGTGGGGAGCTCCTACGAGCAGTACTTC.

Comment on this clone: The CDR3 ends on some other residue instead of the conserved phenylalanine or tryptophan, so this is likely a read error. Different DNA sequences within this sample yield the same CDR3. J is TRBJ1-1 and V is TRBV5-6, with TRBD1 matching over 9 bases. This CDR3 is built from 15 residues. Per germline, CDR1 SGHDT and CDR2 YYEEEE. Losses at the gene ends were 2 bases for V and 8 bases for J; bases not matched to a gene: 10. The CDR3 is CASSLLQGAGTEAFL. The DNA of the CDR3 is TGTGCCAGCAGCTTATTACAGGGGGCTGGGACCGAAGCTTTCCTT.

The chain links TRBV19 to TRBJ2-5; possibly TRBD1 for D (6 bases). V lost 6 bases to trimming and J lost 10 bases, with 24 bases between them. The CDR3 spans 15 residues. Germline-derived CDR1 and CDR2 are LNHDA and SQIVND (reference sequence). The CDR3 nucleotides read TGTGCCAGTAGCTACTCTGGAGGTGGTAGGGGGAGCCAGTACTTC. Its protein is CASSYSGGGRGSQYF.

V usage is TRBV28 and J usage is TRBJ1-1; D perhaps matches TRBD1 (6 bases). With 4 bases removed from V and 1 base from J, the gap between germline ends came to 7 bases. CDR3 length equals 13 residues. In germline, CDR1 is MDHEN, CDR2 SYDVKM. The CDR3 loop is CASSSQGNTEAFF. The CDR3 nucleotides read TGTGCCAGCAGTTCACAGGGGAACACTGAAGCTTTCTTT.

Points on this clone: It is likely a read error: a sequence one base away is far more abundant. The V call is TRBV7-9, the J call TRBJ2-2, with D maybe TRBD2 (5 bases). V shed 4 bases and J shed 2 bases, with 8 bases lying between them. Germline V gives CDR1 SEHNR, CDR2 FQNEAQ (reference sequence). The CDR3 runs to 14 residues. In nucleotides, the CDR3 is TGTGCCAGCAGCTGTACGGGAAACACCGGGGAGCTGTTTTTT. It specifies CASSCTGNTGELFF.

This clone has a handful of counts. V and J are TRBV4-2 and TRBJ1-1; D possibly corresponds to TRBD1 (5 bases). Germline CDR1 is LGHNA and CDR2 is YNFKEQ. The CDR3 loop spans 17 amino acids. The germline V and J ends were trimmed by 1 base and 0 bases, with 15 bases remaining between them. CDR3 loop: CASSQVTGDNMNTEAFF. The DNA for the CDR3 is TGTGCCAGCAGCCAAGTAACAGGAGACAACATGAACACTGAAGCTTTCTTT.

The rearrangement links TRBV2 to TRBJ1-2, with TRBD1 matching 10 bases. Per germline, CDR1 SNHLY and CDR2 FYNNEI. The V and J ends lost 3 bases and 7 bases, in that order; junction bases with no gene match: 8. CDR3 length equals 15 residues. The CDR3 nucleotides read TGTGCCAGCAGTGAGGGTCTGGGGGACAGGGGTGGCTACACCTTC. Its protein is CASSEGLGDRGGYTF.

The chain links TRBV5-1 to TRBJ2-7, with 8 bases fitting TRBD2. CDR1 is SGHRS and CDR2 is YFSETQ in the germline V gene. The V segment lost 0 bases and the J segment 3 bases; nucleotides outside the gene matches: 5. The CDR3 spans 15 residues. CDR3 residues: CASSLGLANYYEQYF. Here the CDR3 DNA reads TGCGCCAGCAGCTTGGGACTAGCGAATTACTACGAGCAGTACTTC.

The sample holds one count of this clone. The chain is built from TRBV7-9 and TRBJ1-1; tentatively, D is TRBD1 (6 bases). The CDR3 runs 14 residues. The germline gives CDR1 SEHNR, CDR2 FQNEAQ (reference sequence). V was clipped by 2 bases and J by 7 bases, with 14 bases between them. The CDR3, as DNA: TGTGCCAGCAGCTTAATCCGCGAACAGGGTGAAGCTTTCTTT. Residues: CASSLIREQGEAFF.

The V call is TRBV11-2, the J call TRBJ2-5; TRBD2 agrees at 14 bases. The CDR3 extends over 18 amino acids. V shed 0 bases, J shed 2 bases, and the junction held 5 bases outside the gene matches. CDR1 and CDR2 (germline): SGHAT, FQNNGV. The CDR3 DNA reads TGTGCCAGCAGCTTAGATAGTGGACTAGCGGGAGGACAAGAGACCCAGTACTTC. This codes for CASSLDSGLAGGQETQYF.

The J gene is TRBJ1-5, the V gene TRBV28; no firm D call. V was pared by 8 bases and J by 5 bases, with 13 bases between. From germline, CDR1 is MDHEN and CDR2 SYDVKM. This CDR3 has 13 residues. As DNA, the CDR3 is TGTGCCAGCGGTGAGGCTGGCGATCAGCCCCAGCATTTT. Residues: CASGEAGDQPQHF.

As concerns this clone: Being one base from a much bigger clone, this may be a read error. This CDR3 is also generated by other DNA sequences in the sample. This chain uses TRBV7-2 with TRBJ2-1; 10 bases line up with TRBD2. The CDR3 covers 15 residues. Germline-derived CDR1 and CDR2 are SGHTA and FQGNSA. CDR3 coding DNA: TGCGCCAGCAGCTTGGTAGCGGGAGGCCGCAATGAGCAGTTCTTC. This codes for CASSLVAGGRNEQFF.

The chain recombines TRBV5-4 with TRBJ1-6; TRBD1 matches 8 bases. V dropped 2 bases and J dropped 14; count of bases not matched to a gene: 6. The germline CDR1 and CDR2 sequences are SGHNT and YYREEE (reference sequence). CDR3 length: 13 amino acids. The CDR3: CASSFDRGRALHF. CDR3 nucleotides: TGTGCCAGCAGCTTCGACAGGGGTAGGGCCCTCCACTTT.

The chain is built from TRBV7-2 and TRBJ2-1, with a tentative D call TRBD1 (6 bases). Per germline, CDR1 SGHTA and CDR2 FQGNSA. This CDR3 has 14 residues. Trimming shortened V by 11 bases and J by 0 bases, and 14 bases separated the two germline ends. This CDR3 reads CAEGQGSSYNEQFF. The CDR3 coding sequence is TGTGCCGAGGGGCAGGGGAGCTCCTACAATGAGCAGTTCTTC.

CDR3 DNA sequence: TGTGCCATCAGTGATACCGGGAGGGCAGAAAACACCGGGGAGCTGTTTTTT. Translating it yields CAISDTGRAENTGELFF. V usage is TRBV10-3 and J usage is TRBJ2-2; 8 nucleotides align to TRBD2. J lost 2 bases, V lost 3 bases, and 8 bases had no gene match. The germline CDR1 and CDR2 sequences are ENHRY and SYGVKD. The CDR3 is made up of 17 amino acids.

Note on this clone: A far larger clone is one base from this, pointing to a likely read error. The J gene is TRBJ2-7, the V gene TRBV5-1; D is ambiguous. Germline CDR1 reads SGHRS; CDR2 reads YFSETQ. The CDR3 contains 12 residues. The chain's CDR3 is CSSSLYAYEQYF. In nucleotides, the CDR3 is TGCTCCAGCAGCTTGTATGCCTACGAGCAGTACTTC.

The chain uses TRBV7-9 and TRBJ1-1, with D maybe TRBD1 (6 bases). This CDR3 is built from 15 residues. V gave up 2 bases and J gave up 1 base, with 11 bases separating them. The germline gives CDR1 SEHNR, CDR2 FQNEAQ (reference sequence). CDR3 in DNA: TGTGCCAGCAGCTTATCCGCGACAGGGAACACTGAAGCTTTCTTT. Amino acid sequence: CASSLSATGNTEAFF.

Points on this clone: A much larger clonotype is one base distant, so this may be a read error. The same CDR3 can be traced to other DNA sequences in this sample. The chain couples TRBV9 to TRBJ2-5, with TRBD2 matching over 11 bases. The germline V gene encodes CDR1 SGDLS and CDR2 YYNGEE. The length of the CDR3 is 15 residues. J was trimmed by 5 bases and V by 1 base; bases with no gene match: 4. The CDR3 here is CASSVSGTSGETQYF. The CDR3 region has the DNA TGTGCCAGCAGCGTATCTGGGACTAGCGGTGAGACCCAGTACTTC.

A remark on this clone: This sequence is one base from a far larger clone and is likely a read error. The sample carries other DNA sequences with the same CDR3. This CDR3 is CASSGRWTGSVQYF. For the CDR3, the DNA is TGTGCCAGCAGTGGAAGATGGACGGGGAGCGTGCAGTACTTC. V is TRBV25-1 and J is TRBJ2-7; tentative D call: TRBD2 (5 bases). Germline values: CDR1 MGHDK, CDR2 SYGVNS. The V gene lost 4 bases and the J gene lost 9 bases, with 19 bases spanning the gap. The CDR3 consists of 14 residues.

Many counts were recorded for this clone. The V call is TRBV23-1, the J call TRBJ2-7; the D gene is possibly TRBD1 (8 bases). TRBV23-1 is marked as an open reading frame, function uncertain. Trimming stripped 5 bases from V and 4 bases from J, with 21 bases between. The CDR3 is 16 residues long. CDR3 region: CASSSMNTGGEYEQYF. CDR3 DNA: TGCGCCAGCAGTTCAATGAATACAGGGGGGGAATACGAGCAGTACTTC.

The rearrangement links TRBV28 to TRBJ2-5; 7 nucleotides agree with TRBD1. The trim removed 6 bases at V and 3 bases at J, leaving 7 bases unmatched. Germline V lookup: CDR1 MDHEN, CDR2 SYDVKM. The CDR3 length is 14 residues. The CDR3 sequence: CASRSGTAKETQYF. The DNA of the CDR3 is TGTGCCAGCAGATCCGGGACAGCCAAAGAGACCCAGTACTTC.